This entry lists 32 T cell receptor beta chains sequenced from one sample in a study of identical twins' blood T cells. TCRdb re-derived calls from the 5' RACE reads in MiXCR, one entry per CDR3 protein. Here the sample spans 300,000 to 400,000 distinct CDR3 sequences, roughly 28% being singletons. The sequenced sample was PBMCs. These receptors came from a woman between 18 and 55 years old in good health.

This clonotype was seen only a few times. The chain carries TRBV5-6 and TRBJ1-4; D not resolved. The germline V gene encodes CDR1 SGHDT and CDR2 YYEEEE. The germline V and J ends were trimmed by 0 bases and 7 bases, with 10 bases remaining between them. The CDR3 has 14 residues. Here the CDR3 reads CASSLEGLGEKLFF. The CDR3 DNA reads as TGTGCCAGCAGCTTGGAAGGTCTTGGTGAAAAACTGTTTTTT.

This clonotype was seen just once. Germline and junction disagree at one end, which may indicate a read error. The V call is TRBV5-1, the J call TRBJ2-1, with D tentatively TRBD2 (6 bases). Per germline, CDR1 SGHRS and CDR2 YFSETQ. This CDR3 is 13 amino acids long. CDR3 nucleotides: TGCACCAGCAGCTTGGAAAGGGAGGATGAGCAGTTCTTC. Protein sequence: CTSSLEREDEQFF.

The genes are TRBV2 and TRBJ1-3, with a tentative D call TRBD1 (5 bases). Per the germline V gene, CDR1 is SNHLY and CDR2 is FYNNEI. V was pared by 4 bases and J by 2 bases, with 9 bases between. The CDR3 consists of 14 residues. DNA of the CDR3: TGTGCCAGCAGTGGGCAGGGACCTGGAAACACCATATATTTT. Protein sequence: CASSGQGPGNTIYF.

The chain is built from TRBV20-1 and TRBJ1-5; D gene ambiguous. CDR1 and CDR2 (germline): DFQATT, SNEGSKA (reference sequence). Trimming removed 6 bases from V and 3 bases from J, with 18 bases in between. The CDR3 is made up of 15 amino acids. The CDR3 is CSASMGLPANQPQHF. In DNA form, the CDR3 reads TGCAGTGCCTCAATGGGCCTCCCGGCCAATCAGCCCCAGCATTTT.

Many counts were recorded for this clonotype. The chain is built from TRBV29-1 and TRBJ1-3; tentative D call: TRBD1 (5 bases). Germline CDR1 and CDR2: SQVTM and ANQGSEA. The V end was cut by 6 bases, the J end by 1 base, with 16 bases between. There are 15 residues in the CDR3. The CDR3 loop reads CSVRDRLGSGNTIYF. In DNA, the CDR3 is TGCAGCGTCAGGGACCGACTAGGGTCTGGAAACACCATATATTTT.

The rearrangement links TRBV5-1 to TRBJ2-7; D is perhaps TRBD2 (6 bases). The germline gives CDR1 SGHRS, CDR2 YFSETQ. The V end was cut by 4 bases, the J end by 4 bases, with 18 bases between. The CDR3 has 15 residues. The CDR3 DNA is TGCGCCAGCAGCATCCGGACTAATTTCTATTACGAGCAGTACTTC. As protein: CASSIRTNFYYEQYF.

The V call is TRBV20-1, the J call TRBJ2-3; D unresolved. The CDR3 runs to 14 residues. Trimming removed 3 bases at V and 0 bases at J, with 10 bases between. From germline, CDR1 is DFQATT and CDR2 SNEGSKA (reference sequence). In DNA form, the CDR3 reads TGCAGTGCTAGTCCGTTGGGTAGCACAGATACGCAGTATTTT. Protein: CSASPLGSTDTQYF.

This clonotype was seen just once. This chain connects TRBV20-1 to TRBJ1-3; D call uncertain. The germline V gene encodes CDR1 DFQATT and CDR2 SNEGSKA (reference sequence). The CDR3 totals 12 residues. The V end was cut by 6 bases, the J end by 3 bases, with 9 bases between. CDR3 loop: CSALLDGNTIYF. The CDR3 DNA sequence: TGCAGTGCCCTTCTGGATGGAAACACCATATATTTT.

The rearrangement uses TRBV10-2 and TRBJ1-1; unclear D gene. This CDR3 contains 14 residues. Germline loops: CDR1 WSHSY, CDR2 SAAADI. V was pared by 4 bases and J by 2 bases, with 11 bases between. CDR3 region: CASSVNSLNTEAFF. The CDR3, as DNA: TGCGCCAGCAGTGTAAACTCTTTAAACACTGAAGCTTTCTTT.

This clonotype was seen only a few times. This rearrangement joins TRBV30 to TRBJ1-4; D perhaps matches TRBD1 (5 bases). The CDR3 has 17 residues. CDR1 is GTSNPN and CDR2 is SVGIG in the germline V gene (reference sequence). Between the trimmed V and J ends, which lost 3 bases and 5 bases, there was a span of 22 bases. CDR3: CAWRRGGASFRNEKLFF. CDR3 bases: TGTGCCTGGAGGCGGGGGGGAGCATCGTTCAGGAATGAAAAACTGTTTTTT.

The J gene is TRBJ2-3, the V gene TRBV2; a weak D match, TRBD1 (6 bases). TRBJ1-5 matches the DNA end more closely, so the J call is doubtful. The germline gives CDR1 SNHLY, CDR2 FYNNEI. This CDR3 is 16 amino acids long. This CDR3 reads CASSGLLAGDTDTQHF. DNA for the CDR3: TGTGCCAGCAGTGGCCTTCTAGCGGGGGACACAGATACGCAGCATTTT.

CDR3 nucleotides: TGCGCCAGCAGCAAGGACAGGACCTTCACCTTC. Its protein is CASSKDRTFTF. V usage is TRBV5-1 and J usage is TRBJ1-2; 7 bases align to TRBD1. V was pared by 4 bases and J by 13 bases, with 7 bases of the junction left unmatched. CDR3 length: 11 residues. CDR1 SGHRS and CDR2 YFSETQ come from the germline V gene.

This clonotype turned up a few times. The chain is built from TRBV13 and TRBJ2-5; 7 bases line up with TRBD1. The ends lost 5 bases at V and 1 base at J; junction bases unmatched: 4. The CDR3 is made up of 14 amino acids. Germline V gene lookup returns CDR1 PRHDT and CDR2 FYEKMQ (reference sequence). The CDR3: CASSHGQAQETQYF. CDR3 nucleotide sequence: TGTGCCAGCAGCCATGGACAGGCCCAAGAGACCCAGTACTTC.

This clonotype was seen only a few times. This chain uses TRBV20-1 with TRBJ2-5; D is unclear. Trimming took 3 bases from V and 6 from J, leaving 17 bases between them. Germline loops: CDR1 DFQATT, CDR2 SNEGSKA (reference sequence). The CDR3 consists of 14 residues. CDR3 protein: CSASDLVRQKTQYF. The CDR3 coding sequence is TGCAGTGCTAGTGACCTCGTTCGTCAGAAGACCCAGTACTTC.

For the CDR3, the DNA is TGCGCCAGCAGCTTGAATGCCCCTAACTATGGCTACACCTTC. Residues: CASSLNAPNYGYTF. The rearrangement links TRBV5-1 to TRBJ1-2, with unresolved D. The CDR3 has 14 residues. The V and J ends lost 1 base and 0 bases respectively, with 7 bases between them. Germline V gene lookup returns CDR1 SGHRS and CDR2 YFSETQ.

The chain combines TRBV4-3 with TRBJ1-2; maybe TRBD1 (5 bases). V lost 4 bases and J lost 6, with 15 bases in between. The CDR3 extends over 14 amino acids. Germline V CDR1 and CDR2: LGHNA, YSLEER. Written as DNA, the CDR3 is TGCGCCAGCAGCCCGGCCCCAGGGCCTAATGGCTACACCTTC. Translating it yields CASSPAPGPNGYTF.

As regards this clonotype: A single base separates this from a much larger clone, so it may be a read error. The rearrangement joins TRBV3-1 to TRBJ1-5; D might be TRBD1 (5 bases). From germline, CDR1 is LGHDT and CDR2 YNNKEL (reference sequence). This CDR3 comprises 14 residues. The V end was cut by 4 bases, the J end by 9 bases, with 16 bases between. DNA for the CDR3: TGTGCCAGCAGCCTTGGGCCCTCGGGGCTGCCCCAGCATTTT. It specifies CASSLGPSGLPQHF.

This clonotype was seen a few times. The chain employs TRBV14 and TRBJ1-3; D is possibly TRBD1 (6 bases). Germline-derived CDR1 and CDR2 are SGHDN and FVKESK. The CDR3 contains 16 residues. Trimming pared 4 bases from V and 2 bases from J, leaving 15 bases between. The CDR3 loop is CASSPLRGGTGNTIYF. In nucleotides, the CDR3 is TGTGCCAGCAGCCCCTTAAGAGGGGGAACTGGAAACACCATATATTTT.

The chain has TRBV10-3 and TRBJ2-1, with 8 bases matching TRBD2. The CDR3 is made up of 12 amino acids. In germline, CDR1 is ENHRY, CDR2 SYGVKD. V was pared by 11 bases and J by 7 bases, with 7 bases of the junction left unmatched. In DNA, the CDR3 is TGTGCCTCGAGCGGGAGCCATAATGAGCAGTTCTTC. Residues: CASSGSHNEQFF.

CDR3 sequence (DNA): TGCAGCGCTCTGGACGGGGGTAGCAATCAGCCCCAGCATTTT. As protein: CSALDGGSNQPQHF. The V and J genes are TRBV29-1 and TRBJ1-5; perhaps TRBD1 as D (5 bases). Germline V gene lookup returns CDR1 SQVTM and CDR2 ANQGSEA. This CDR3 is built from 14 residues. The ends were cut back, 7 bases at V and 0 bases at J, with 13 bases in the middle.

This clonotype was seen only a few times. The chain is built from TRBV10-3 and TRBJ1-3; 7 bases line up with TRBD1. Germline V gives CDR1 ENHRY, CDR2 SYGVKD. Trimming cost V 4 bases and J 4 bases; bases outside gene matches: 4. CDR3 length: 14 amino acids. CDR3 residues: CAISAGDSGNTIYF. The CDR3 DNA is TGTGCCATCAGTGCCGGGGACAGCGGAAACACCATATATTTT.

The chain couples TRBV20-1 to TRBJ2-7; a possible D gene is TRBD2 (5 bases). Looked up from germline, CDR1 is DFQATT and CDR2 is SNEGSKA (reference sequence). This CDR3 spans 15 amino acids. Trimming removed 4 bases at V and 2 bases at J, with 18 bases between. As DNA, the CDR3 is TGCAGTGCTATCCCCCGGAAAGCGGCGCCCTACGAGCAGTACTTC. Translating gives CSAIPRKAAPYEQYF.

In this sample, this clonotype turned up once. The V and J genes are TRBV28 and TRBJ1-5; 7 bases agree with TRBD1. V shed 6 bases, J shed 1 base, and the junction held 9 bases outside the gene matches. The CDR3 sequence is 16 residues long. The germline CDR1 and CDR2 sequences are MDHEN and SYDVKM. DNA for the CDR3: TGTGCCAGCAGACGATTGACAGGGAGCAGCAATCAGCCCCAGCATTTT. Its protein product is CASRRLTGSSNQPQHF.

This clonotype was observed a handful of times. The chain joins TRBV12-3 or TRBV12-4 to TRBJ2-2, with 10 positions matching TRBD2. The CDR3 extends over 19 amino acids. V trimming: 1 base; J trimming: 5 bases; junction bases outside the gene matches: 13. CDR3 loop: CASSLVPLGTSVGTGELFF. The CDR3 DNA follows: TGTGCCAGCAGTTTAGTCCCCCTCGGGACTAGCGTTGGGACCGGGGAGCTGTTTTTT.

This chain joins TRBV20-1 and TRBJ1-2, with a weak D call TRBD1 (5 bases). Trimming took off 5 bases at V and 3 bases at J, with 16 bases between the two ends. CDR3 length: 14 amino acids. Germline CDR1 is DFQATT and CDR2 is SNEGSKA (reference sequence). The CDR3 sequence is CSAHRTLRDYGYTF. The CDR3 nucleotides read TGCAGTGCTCATAGGACCCTCAGGGACTATGGCTACACCTTC.

The chain has TRBV25-1 and TRBJ1-2; D may be TRBD1 (5 bases). In germline, CDR1 is MGHDK, CDR2 SYGVNS. V was trimmed by 3 bases and J by 6 bases, leaving 11 bases between them. This CDR3 comprises 13 residues. CDR3 sequence reads: CASSDREGNGYTF. The CDR3 DNA reads TGTGCCAGCAGTGACAGGGAGGGAAATGGCTACACCTTC.

The sample holds a few counts of this clonotype. The chain couples TRBV6-2 or TRBV6-3 to TRBJ2-1, with D possibly matching TRBD2 (5 bases). V lost 6 bases and J lost 0, with 12 bases in between. The CDR3 consists of 15 residues. Germline CDR1 MNHEY, CDR2 SVGEGT. The CDR3 bases are TGTGCCAGCAGCCCTCGGACTGTCTCCTACAATGAGCAGTTCTTC. This sequence encodes CASSPRTVSYNEQFF.

This clonotype was detected only a few times. V and J are TRBV11-2 and TRBJ2-5; D remains ambiguous. The CDR3 sequence is 12 residues long. The V gene's germline CDR1 is SGHAT and CDR2 FQNNGV. Trimming removed 5 bases at V and 5 bases at J, with 9 bases between. CDR3 in amino acids: CASSQAQETQYF. The CDR3 DNA is TGTGCCAGCAGCCAAGCACAGGAGACCCAGTACTTC.

In DNA form, the CDR3 reads TGTGCCAGCAGCCAAAAAGACAGGAACTATGGCTACACCTTC. Translation gives CASSQKDRNYGYTF. The chain combines TRBV3-1 with TRBJ1-2, with D perhaps matching TRBD1 (6 bases). CDR1 is LGHDT, CDR2 YNNKEL, per germline (reference sequence). Trimming shortened V by 2 bases and J by 2 bases, and 9 bases separated the two germline ends. CDR3 length: 14 residues.

The CDR3 DNA sequence: TGCAGCGTCTTTAGGGGAGCTGAAGCTTTCTTT. Translation gives CSVFRGAEAFF. J is TRBJ1-1 and V is TRBV29-1; D is perhaps TRBD1 (5 bases). V lost 6 bases, J lost 6 bases, and 11 bases lay in between. This CDR3 has 11 amino acids. CDR1 is SQVTM, CDR2 ANQGSEA, per germline.

The chain couples TRBV7-6 to TRBJ2-6; 8 bases map to TRBD2. Trimming cost V 5 bases and J 0 bases; bases outside gene matches: 3. The germline V gene encodes CDR1 SGHVS and CDR2 FNYEAQ. This CDR3 contains 16 residues. The CDR3 DNA follows: TGTGCCAGCAGCCTCGGGGGGGGCTCTGGGGCCAACGTCCTGACTTTC. It yields the protein CASSLGGGSGANVLTF.

The J gene is TRBJ1-3, the V gene TRBV3-1; D gene unclear. The germline gives CDR1 LGHDT, CDR2 YNNKEL (reference sequence). The CDR3 runs 16 residues. The V end was cut by 0 bases, the J end by 3 bases, with 12 bases between. The CDR3, as DNA: TGTGCCAGCAGCCAAGAAAGTAGGGCCGGTGGAAACACCATATATTTT. It codes for CASSQESRAGGNTIYF.